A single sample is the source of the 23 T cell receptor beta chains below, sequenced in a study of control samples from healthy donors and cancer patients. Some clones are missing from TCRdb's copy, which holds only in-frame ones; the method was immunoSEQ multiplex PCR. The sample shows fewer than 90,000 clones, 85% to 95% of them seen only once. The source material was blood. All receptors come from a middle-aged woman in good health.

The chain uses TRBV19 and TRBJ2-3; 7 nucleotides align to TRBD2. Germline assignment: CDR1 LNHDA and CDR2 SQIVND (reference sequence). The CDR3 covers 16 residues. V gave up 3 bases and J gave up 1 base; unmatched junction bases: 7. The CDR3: CASSIPPSGGTDTQYF. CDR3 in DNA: TGTGCCAGTAGTATCCCTCCTAGCGGAGGCACAGATACGCAGTATTTT.

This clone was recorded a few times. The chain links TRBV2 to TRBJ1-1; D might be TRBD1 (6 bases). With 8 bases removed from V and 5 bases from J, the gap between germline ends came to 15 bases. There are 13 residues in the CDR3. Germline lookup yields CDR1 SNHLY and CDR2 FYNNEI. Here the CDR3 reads CASHGGGRTEAFF. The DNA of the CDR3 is TGTGCCAGCCATGGGGGGGGGCGTACTGAAGCTTTCTTT.

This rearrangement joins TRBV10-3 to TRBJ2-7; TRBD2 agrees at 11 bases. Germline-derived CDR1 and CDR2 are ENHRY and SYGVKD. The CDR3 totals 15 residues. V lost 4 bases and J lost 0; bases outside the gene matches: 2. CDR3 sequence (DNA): TGTGCCATCAGTGGGACTAGCGGGCTCTCCTACGAGCAGTACTTC. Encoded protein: CAISGTSGLSYEQYF.

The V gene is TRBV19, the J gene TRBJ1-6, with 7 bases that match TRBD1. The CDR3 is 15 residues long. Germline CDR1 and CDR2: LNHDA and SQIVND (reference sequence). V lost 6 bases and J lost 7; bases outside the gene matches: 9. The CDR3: CASRVSQGGNSPLHF. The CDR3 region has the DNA TGTGCCAGTAGAGTCTCCCAGGGGGGGAATTCACCCCTCCACTTT.

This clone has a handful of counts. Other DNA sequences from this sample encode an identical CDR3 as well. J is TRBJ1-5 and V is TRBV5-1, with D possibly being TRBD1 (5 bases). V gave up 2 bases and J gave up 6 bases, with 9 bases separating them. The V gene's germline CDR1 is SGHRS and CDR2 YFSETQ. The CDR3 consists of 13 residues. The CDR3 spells CASSFQGGQPQHF. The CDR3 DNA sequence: TGCGCCAGCAGCTTCCAGGGCGGTCAGCCCCAGCATTTT.

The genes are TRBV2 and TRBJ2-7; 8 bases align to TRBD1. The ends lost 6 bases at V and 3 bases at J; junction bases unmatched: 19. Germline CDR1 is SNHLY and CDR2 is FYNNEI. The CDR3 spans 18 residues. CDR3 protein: CASSELVASRTGLYEQYF. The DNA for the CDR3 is TGTGCCAGCAGCGAGCTGGTGGCTTCCAGGACAGGGCTCTACGAGCAGTACTTC.

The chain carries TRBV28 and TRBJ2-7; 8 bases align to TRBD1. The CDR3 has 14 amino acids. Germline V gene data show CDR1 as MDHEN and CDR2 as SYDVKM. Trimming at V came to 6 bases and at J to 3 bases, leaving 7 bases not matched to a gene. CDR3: CASRARTGLYEQYF. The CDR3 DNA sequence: TGTGCCAGCAGAGCGAGGACAGGGCTCTACGAGCAGTACTTC.

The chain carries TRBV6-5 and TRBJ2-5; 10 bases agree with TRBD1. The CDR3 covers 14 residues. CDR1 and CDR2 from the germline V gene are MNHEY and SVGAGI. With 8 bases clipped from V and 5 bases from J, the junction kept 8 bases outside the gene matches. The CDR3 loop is CASPPTGGRETQYF. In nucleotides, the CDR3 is TGTGCCAGCCCCCCGACAGGGGGCAGGGAGACCCAGTACTTC.

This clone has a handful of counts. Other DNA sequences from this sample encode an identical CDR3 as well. The CDR3 sequence: CASSQESGESYNEQFF. For the CDR3, the DNA is TGTGCCAGCAGCCAAGAGAGCGGGGAATCCTACAATGAGCAGTTCTTC. This chain uses TRBV4-2 with TRBJ2-1, with TRBD2 identical over 7 bases. The V and J ends lost 0 bases and 1 base, in that order; junction bases with no gene match: 3. Germline V gene data show CDR1 as LGHNA and CDR2 as YNFKEQ. This CDR3 is built from 16 residues.

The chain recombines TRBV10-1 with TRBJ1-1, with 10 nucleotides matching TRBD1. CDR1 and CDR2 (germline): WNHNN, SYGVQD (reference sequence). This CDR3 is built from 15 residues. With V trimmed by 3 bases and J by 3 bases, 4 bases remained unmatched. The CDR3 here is CASSDRDRGDTEAFF. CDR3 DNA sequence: TGCGCCAGCAGTGATCGGGACAGGGGAGACACTGAAGCTTTCTTT.

CDR3: CASSVATGSWETQYF. CDR3 DNA sequence: TGTGCCAGCAGCGTAGCTACGGGGAGCTGGGAGACCCAGTACTTC. V and J are TRBV9 and TRBJ2-5, with D maybe TRBD2 (5 bases). V dropped 0 bases and J dropped 5 bases, with 14 bases sitting between them. The CDR3 extends over 15 amino acids. Germline V CDR1 and CDR2: SGDLS, YYNGEE.

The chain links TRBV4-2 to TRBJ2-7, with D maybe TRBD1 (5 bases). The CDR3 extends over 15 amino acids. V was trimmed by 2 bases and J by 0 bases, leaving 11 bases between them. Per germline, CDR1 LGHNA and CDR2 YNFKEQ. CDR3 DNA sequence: TGTGCCAGCAGCCAACTACAGGAGATCTCCTACGAGCAGTACTTC. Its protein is CASSQLQEISYEQYF.

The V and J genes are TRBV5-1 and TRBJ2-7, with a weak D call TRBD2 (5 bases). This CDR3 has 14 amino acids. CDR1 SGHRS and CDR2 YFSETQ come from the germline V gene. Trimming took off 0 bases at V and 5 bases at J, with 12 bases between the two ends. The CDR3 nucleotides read TGCGCCAGCAGCTTGGCCGTTGGGAGCCACGAGCAGTACTTC. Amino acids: CASSLAVGSHEQYF.

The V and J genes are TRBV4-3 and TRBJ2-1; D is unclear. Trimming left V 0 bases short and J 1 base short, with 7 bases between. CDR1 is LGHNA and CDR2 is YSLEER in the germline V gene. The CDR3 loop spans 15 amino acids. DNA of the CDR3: TGCGCCAGCAGCCAAGACGGGTATTCCTACAATGAGCAGTTCTTC. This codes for CASSQDGYSYNEQFF.

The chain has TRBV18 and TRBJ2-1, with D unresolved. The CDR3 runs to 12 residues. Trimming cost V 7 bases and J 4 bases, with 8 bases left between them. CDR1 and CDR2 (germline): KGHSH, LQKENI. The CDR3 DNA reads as TGTGCCAGCTTTACATCTTACAATGAGCAGTTCTTC. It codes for CASFTSYNEQFF.

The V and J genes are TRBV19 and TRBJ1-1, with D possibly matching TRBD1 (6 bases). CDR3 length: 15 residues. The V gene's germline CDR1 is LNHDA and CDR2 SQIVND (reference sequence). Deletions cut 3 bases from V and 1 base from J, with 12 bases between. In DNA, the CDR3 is TGTGCCAGTAGTATCACAGGGCGGGAGAACACTGAAGCTTTCTTT. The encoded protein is CASSITGRENTEAFF.

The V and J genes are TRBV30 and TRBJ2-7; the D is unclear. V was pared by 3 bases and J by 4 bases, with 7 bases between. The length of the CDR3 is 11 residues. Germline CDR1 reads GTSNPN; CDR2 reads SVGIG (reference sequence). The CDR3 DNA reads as TGTGCCTGGAGGGACGGGTACGAGCAGTACTTC. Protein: CAWRDGYEQYF.

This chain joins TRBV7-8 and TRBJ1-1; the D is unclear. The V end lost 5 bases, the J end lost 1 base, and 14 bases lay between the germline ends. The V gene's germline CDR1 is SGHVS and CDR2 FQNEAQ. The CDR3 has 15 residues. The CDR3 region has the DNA TGTGCCAGCAGCCCCAAGTTGTCGGGGAACACTGAAGCTTTCTTT. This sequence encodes CASSPKLSGNTEAFF. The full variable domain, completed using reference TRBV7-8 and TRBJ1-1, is GAGVSQSPRYKVAKRGQDVALRCDPISGHVSLFWYQQALGQGPEFLTYFQNEAQLDKSGLPSDRFFAERPEGSVSTLKIQRTQQEDSAVYLCASSPKLSGNTEAFFGQGTRLTVV.

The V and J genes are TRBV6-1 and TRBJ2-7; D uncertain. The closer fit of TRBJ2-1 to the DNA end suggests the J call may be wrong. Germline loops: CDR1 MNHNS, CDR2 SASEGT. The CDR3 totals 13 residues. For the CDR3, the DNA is TGTGCCAGCAGGCGTCAAGGATCAGAAGGGCAGTTCTTC. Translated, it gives CASRRQGSEGQFF.

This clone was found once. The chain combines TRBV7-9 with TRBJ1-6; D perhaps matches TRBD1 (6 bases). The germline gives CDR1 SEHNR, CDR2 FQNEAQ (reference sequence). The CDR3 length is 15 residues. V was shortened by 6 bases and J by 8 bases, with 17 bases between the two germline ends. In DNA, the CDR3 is TGTGCCAGCAGATCAAGGGACACCCTGGATTCACCCCTCCACTTT. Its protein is CASRSRDTLDSPLHF.

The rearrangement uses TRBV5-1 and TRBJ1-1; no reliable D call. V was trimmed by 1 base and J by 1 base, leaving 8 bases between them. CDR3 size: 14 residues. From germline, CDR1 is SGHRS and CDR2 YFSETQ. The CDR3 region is CASSLTSSNTEAFF. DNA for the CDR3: TGCGCCAGCAGCTTGACCAGCTCGAACACTGAAGCTTTCTTT. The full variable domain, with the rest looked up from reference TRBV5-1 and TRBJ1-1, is KAGVTQTPRYLIKTRGQQVTLSCSPISGHRSVSWYQQTPGQGLQFLFEYFSETQRNKGNFPGRFSGRQFSNSRSEMNVSTLELGDSALYLCASSLTSSNTEAFFGQGTRLTVV.

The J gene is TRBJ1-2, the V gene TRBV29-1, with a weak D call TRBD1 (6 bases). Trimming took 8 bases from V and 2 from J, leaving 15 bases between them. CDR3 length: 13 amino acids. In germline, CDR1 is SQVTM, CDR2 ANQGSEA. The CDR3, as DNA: TGCAGCACTGGGGGGCCTGCAAACTATGGCTACACCTTC. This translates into CSTGGPANYGYTF.

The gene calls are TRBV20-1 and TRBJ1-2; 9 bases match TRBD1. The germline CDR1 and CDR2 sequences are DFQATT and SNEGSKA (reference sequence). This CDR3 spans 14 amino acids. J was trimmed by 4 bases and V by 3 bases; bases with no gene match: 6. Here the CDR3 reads CSASGGQGFYGYTF. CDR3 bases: TGCAGTGCTAGTGGGGGACAGGGATTCTATGGCTACACCTTC.